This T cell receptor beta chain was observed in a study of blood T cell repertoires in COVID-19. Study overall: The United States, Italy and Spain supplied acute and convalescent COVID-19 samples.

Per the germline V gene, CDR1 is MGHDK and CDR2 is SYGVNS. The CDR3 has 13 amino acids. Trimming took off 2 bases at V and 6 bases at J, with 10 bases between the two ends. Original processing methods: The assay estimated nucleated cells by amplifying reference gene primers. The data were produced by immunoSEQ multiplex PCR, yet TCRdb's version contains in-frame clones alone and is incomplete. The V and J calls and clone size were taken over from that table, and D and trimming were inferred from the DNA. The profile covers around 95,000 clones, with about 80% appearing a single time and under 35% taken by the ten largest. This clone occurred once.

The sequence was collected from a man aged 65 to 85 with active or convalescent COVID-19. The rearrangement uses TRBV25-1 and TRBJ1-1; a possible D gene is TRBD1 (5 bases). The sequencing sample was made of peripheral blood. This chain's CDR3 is CASSETGDPEAFF. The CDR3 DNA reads TGTGCCAGCAGTGAAACGGGGGACCCTGAAGCTTTCTTT.